This T cell receptor (beta chain) came from a study of cytomegalovirus exposure and HLA in healthy donors. This clone was seen only a few times. The CDR3 loop spans 14 amino acids. V shed 7 bases, J shed 4 bases, and the junction held 6 bases outside the gene matches. Germline assignment: CDR1 MNHEY and CDR2 SMNVEV (reference sequence). 60 Vbeta and 13 Jbeta primers were used in PCR. Data came from immunoSEQ multiplex PCR; TCRdb stores just in-frame clones and leaves some out. The sample has around 100,000 clones; roughly 71% are singletons. The V call is TRBV27, the J call TRBJ2-1; TRBD2 agrees at 8 bases. The receptor's source is a man aged 40-49 years in good health and CMV-seropositive. Sequencing used PBMCs. The CDR3 DNA reads as TGTGCCAGCACCCCGCGGGAGGCGTACAATGAGCAGTTCTTC. Translation: CASTPREAYNEQFF.